This TCR beta chain emerged from a study of shared clonotypes between healthy human individuals. The CDR3 has 16 amino acids. In germline, CDR1 is MNHEY, CDR2 SMNVEV (reference sequence). The table came from immunoSEQ multiplex PCR; TCRdb's copy has only in-frame clones and leaves some out. The sample carries fewer than 2.5 million clones, 93% recorded once. This clone was seen a single time. The junction does not match germline at one end; this may be a read error. Sequenced sample: naive CD4+ T cells from PBMCs. Subset: CD45RA+ positively selected. V gene TRBV27 combines with J gene TRBJ2-3; D possibly uses TRBD1 or TRBD2 (5 bases each). This clonotype was obtained from a man between 18 and 29 years old in good health. Some clones in this sample may be carry-over from other donors' samples. The CDR3 DNA reads TGTGCCAGCAGTTTATTCTCGGGGCGGAGCAGAGATACGCAGTATTTT. Translated: CASSLFSGRSRDTQYF.